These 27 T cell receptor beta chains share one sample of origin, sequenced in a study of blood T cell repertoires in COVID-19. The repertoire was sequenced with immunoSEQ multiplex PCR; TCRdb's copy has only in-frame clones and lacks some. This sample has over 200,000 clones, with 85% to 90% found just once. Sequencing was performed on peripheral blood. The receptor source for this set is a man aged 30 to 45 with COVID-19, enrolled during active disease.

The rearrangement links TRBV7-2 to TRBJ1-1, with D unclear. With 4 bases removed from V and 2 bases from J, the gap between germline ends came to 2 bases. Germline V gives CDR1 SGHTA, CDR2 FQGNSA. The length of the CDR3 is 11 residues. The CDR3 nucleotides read TGTGCCAGCAGCTCAAACACTGAAGCTTTCTTT. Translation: CASSSNTEAFF.

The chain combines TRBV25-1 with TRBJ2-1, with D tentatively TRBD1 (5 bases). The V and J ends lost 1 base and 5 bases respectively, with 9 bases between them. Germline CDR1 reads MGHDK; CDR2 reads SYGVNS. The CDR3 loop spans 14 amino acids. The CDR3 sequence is CASSEWGRDNEQFF. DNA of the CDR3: TGTGCCAGCAGTGAATGGGGCAGGGACAATGAGCAGTTCTTC.

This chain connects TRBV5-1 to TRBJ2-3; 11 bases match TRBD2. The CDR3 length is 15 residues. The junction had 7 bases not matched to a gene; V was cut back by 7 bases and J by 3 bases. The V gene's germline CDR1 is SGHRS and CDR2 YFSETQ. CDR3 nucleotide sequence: TGCGCCAGCTGGTCTACTAGCGGGGGAACAGATACGCAGTATTTT. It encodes CASWSTSGGTDTQYF.

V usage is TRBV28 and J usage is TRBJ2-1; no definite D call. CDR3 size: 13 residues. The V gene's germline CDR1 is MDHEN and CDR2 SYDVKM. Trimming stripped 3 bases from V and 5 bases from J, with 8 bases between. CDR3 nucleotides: TGTGCCAGCAGTTTGCAGGCCAACAATGAGCAGTTCTTC. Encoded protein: CASSLQANNEQFF.

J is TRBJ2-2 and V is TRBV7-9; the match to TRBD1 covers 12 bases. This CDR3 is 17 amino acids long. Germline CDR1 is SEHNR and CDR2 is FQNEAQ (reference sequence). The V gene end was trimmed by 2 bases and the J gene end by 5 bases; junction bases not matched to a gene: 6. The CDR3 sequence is CASSLKGQGARTGELFF. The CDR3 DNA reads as TGTGCCAGCAGCTTAAAGGGACAGGGGGCTCGAACCGGGGAGCTGTTTTTT. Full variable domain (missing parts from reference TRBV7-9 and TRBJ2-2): DTGVSQNPRHKITKRGQNVTFRCDPISEHNRLYWYRQTLGQGPEFLTYFQNEAQLEKSRLLSDRFSAERPKGSFSTLEIQRTEQGDSAMYLCASSLKGQGARTGELFFGEGSRLTVL.

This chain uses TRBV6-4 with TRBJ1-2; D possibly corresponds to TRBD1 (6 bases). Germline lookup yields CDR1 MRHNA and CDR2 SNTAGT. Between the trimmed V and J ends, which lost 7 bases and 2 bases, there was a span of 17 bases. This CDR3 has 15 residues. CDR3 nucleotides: TGTGCCAGCAAGGGGGTAATTGGACAGAACTATGGCTACACCTTC. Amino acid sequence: CASKGVIGQNYGYTF.

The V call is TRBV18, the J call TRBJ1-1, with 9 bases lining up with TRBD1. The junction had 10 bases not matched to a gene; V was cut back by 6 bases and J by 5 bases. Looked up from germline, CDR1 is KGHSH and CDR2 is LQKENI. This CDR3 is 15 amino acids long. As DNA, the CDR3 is TGTGCCAGCTCCCCCATCGGACAGGGGAGGACTGAAGCTTTCTTT. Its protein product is CASSPIGQGRTEAFF.

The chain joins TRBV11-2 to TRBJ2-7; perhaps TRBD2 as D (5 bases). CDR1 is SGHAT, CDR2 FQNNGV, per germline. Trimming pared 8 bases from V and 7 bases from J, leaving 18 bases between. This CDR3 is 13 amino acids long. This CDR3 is CASGWFPPGEQYF. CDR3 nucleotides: TGTGCCAGCGGTTGGTTCCCGCCGGGGGAGCAGTACTTC. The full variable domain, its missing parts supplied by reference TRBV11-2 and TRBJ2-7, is EAGVAQSPRYKIIEKRQSVAFWCNPISGHATLYWYQQILGQGPKLLIQFQNNGVVDDSQLPKDRFSAERLKGVDSTLKIQPAKLEDSAVYLCASGWFPPGEQYFGPGTRLTVT.

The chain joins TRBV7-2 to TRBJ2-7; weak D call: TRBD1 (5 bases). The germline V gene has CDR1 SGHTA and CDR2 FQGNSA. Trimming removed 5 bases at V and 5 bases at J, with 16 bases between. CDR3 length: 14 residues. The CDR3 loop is CASSNTQGSHEQYF. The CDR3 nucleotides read TGTGCCAGCAGCAACACCCAGGGATCCCACGAGCAGTACTTC.

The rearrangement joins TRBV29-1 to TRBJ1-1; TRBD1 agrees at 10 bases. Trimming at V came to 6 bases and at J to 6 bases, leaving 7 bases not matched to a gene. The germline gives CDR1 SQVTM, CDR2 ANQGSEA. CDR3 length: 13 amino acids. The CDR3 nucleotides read TGCAGCGTAGAGGGACAGGGGACCCCTGAAGCTTTCTTT. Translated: CSVEGQGTPEAFF.

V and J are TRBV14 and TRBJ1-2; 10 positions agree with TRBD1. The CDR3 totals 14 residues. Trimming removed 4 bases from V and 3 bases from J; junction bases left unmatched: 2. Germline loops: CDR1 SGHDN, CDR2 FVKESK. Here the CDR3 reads CASSPGQGYYGYTF. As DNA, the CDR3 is TGTGCCAGCAGCCCGGGACAGGGGTACTATGGCTACACCTTC.

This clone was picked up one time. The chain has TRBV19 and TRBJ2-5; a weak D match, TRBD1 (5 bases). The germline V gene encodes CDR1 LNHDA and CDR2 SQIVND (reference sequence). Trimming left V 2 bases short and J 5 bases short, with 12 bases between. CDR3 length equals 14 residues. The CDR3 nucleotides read TGTGCCAGTAGTATACAGGGTTTGGGGGAGACCCAGTACTTC. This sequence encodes CASSIQGLGETQYF.

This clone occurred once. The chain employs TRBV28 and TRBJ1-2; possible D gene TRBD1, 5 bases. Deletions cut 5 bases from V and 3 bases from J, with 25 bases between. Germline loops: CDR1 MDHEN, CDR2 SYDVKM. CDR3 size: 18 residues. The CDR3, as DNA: TGTGCCAGCAGTCCAGAAAGGTTAGGAGGGGCTCCTCACTATGGCTACACCTTC. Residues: CASSPERLGGAPHYGYTF.

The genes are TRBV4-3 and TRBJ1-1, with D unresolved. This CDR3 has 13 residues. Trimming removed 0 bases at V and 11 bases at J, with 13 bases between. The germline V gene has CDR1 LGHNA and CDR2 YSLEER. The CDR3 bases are TGCGCCAGCAGCCAAGATCTGGGTTCAGCGGCTTTCTTT. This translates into CASSQDLGSAAFF.

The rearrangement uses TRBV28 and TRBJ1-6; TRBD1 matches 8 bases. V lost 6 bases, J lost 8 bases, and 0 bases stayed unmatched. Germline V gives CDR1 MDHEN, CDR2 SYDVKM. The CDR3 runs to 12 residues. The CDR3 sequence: CASRTGDSPLHF. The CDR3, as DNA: TGTGCCAGCAGGACAGGGGATTCACCCCTCCACTTT.

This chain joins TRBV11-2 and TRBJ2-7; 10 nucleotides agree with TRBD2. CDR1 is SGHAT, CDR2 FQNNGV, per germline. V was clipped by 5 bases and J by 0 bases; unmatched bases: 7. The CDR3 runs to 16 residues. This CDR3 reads CASSPFGLAASYEQYF. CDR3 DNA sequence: TGTGCCAGCAGCCCTTTCGGACTAGCGGCCTCCTACGAGCAGTACTTC.

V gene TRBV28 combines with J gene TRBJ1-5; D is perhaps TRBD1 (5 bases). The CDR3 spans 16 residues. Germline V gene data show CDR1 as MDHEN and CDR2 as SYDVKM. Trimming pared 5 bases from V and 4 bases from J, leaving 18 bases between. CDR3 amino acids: CASSPGLGVGNQPQHF. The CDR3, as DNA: TGTGCCAGCAGTCCGGGACTAGGGGTGGGAAATCAGCCCCAGCATTTT.

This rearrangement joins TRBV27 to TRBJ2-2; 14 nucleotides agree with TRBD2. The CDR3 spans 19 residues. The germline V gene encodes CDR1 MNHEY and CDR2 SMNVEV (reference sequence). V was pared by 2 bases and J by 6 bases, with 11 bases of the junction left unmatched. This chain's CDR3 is CASSLIGLAGGRGAGELFF. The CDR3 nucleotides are TGTGCCAGCAGTTTAATAGGACTAGCGGGAGGCCGAGGCGCCGGGGAGCTGTTTTTT.

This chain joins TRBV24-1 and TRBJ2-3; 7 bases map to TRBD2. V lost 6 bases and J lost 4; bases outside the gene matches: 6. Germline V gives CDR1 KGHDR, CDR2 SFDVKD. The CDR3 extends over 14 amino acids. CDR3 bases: TGTGCCACCAGTTCCAGGCGGGAGTCAGATACGCAGTATTTT. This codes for CATSSRRESDTQYF.

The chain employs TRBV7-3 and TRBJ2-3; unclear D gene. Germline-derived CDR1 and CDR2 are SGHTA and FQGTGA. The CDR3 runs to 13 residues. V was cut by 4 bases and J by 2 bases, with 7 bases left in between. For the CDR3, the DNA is TGTGCCAGCAGCTCTACTGTCACAGATACGCAGTATTTT. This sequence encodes CASSSTVTDTQYF.

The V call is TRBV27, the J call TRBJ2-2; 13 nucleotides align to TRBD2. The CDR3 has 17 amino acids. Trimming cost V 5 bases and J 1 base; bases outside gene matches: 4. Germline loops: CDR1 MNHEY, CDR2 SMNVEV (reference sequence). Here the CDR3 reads CASSTRLAGGNTGELFF. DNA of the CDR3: TGTGCCAGCAGTACCCGACTAGCGGGAGGGAACACCGGGGAGCTGTTTTTT.

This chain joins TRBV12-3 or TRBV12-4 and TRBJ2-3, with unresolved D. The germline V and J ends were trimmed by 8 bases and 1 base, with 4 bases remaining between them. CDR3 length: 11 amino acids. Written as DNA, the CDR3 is TGTGCCAGCGTAGGCACAGATACGCAGTATTTT. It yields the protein CASVGTDTQYF.

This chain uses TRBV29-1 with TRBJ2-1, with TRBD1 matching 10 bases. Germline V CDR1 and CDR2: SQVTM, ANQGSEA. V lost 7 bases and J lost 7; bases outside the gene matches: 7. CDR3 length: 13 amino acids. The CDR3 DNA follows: TGCAGCGCCGAAAGGGACAGGGGTAATGAGCAGTTCTTC. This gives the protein CSAERDRGNEQFF.

The CDR3, as DNA: TGTGCCAGCAGCAACGACATGGACTATGGCTACACCTTC. Translating gives CASSNDMDYGYTF. J is TRBJ1-2 and V is TRBV5-5; no clear D. Germline loops: CDR1 SGHKS, CDR2 YYEKEE (reference sequence). The V gene lost 4 bases and the J gene lost 3 bases, with 10 bases spanning the gap. The CDR3 runs to 13 residues. The full variable domain, in which reference TRBV5-5 and TRBJ1-2 provide the parts outside the CDR3, is DAGVTQSPTHLIKTRGQQVTLRCSPISGHKSVSWYQQVLGQGPQFIFQYYEKEERGRGNFPDRFSARQFPNYSSELNVNALLLGDSALYLCASSNDMDYGYTFGSGTRLTVV.

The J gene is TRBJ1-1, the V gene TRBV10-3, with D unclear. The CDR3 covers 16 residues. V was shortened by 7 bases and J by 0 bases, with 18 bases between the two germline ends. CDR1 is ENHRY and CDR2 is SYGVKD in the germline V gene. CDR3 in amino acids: CAITSGSPTMNTEAFF. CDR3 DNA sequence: TGTGCCATCACCTCCGGGAGCCCGACGATGAACACTGAAGCTTTCTTT.

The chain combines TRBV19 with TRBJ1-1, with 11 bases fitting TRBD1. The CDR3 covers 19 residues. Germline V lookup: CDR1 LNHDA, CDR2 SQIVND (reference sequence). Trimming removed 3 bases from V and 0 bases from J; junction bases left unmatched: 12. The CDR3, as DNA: TGTGCCAGTAGTATTAGCCCCGGACAGGGGGCGATTCTGAACACTGAAGCTTTCTTT. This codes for CASSISPGQGAILNTEAFF. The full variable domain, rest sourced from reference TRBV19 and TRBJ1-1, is DGGITQSPKYLFRKEGQNVTLSCEQNLNHDAMYWYRQDPGQGLRLIYYSQIVNDFQKGDIAEGYSVSREKKESFPLTVTSAQKNPTAFYLCASSISPGQGAILNTEAFFGQGTRLTVV.

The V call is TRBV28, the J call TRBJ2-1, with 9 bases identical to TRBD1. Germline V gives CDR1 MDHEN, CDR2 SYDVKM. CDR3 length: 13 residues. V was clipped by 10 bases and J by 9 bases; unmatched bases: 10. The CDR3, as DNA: TGTGCCATCTTCGGGGACAGGGCCAGTGAGCAGTTCTTC. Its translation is CAIFGDRASEQFF.